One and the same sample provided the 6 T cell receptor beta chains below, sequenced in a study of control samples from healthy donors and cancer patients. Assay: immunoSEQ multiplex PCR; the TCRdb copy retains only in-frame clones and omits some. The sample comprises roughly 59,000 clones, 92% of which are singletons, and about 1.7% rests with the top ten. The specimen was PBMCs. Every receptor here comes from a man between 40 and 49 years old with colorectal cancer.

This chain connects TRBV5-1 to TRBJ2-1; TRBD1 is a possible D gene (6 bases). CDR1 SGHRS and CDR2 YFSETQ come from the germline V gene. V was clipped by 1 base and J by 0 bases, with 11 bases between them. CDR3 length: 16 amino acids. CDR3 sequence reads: CASSLRQGNSYNEQFF. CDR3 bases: TGCGCCAGCAGCTTGCGGCAGGGGAACTCCTACAATGAGCAGTTCTTC.

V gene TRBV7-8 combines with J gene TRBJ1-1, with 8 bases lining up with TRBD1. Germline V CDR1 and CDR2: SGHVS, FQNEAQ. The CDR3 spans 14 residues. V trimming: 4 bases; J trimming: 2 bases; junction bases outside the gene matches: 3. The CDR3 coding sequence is TGTGCCAGCAGCTGGGGGACAGGTAACACTGAAGCTTTCTTT. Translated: CASSWGTGNTEAFF.

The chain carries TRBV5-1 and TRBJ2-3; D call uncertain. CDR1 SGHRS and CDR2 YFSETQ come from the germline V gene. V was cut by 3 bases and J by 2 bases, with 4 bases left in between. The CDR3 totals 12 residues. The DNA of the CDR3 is TGCGCCAGCAGCTATTACACAGATACGCAGTATTTT. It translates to CASSYYTDTQYF. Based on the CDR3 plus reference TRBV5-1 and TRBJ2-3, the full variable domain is KAGVTQTPRYLIKTRGQQVTLSCSPISGHRSVSWYQQTPGQGLQFLFEYFSETQRNKGNFPGRFSGRQFSNSRSEMNVSTLELGDSALYLCASSYYTDTQYFGPGTRLTVL.

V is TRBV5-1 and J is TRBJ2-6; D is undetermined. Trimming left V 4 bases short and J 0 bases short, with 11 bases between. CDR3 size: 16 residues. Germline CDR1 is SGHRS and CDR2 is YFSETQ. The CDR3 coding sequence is TGCGCCAGCAGCCCCACCGAGCTCTCTGGGGCCAACGTCCTGACTTTC. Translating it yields CASSPTELSGANVLTF. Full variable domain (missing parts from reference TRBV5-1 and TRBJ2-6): KAGVTQTPRYLIKTRGQQVTLSCSPISGHRSVSWYQQTPGQGLQFLFEYFSETQRNKGNFPGRFSGRQFSNSRSEMNVSTLELGDSALYLCASSPTELSGANVLTFGAGSRLTVL.

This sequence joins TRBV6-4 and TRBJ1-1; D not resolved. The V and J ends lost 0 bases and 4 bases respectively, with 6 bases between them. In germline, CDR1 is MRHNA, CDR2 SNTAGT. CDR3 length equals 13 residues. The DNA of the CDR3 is TGTGCCAGCAGTGACTCCGCGGGCACTGAAGCTTTCTTT. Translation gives CASSDSAGTEAFF.

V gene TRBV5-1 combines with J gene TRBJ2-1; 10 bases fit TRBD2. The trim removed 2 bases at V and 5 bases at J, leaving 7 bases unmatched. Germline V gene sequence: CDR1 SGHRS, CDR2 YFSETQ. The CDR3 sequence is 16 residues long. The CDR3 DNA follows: TGCGCCAGCAGCTTCGGGACTAGCGTAAGACACAATGAGCAGTTCTTC. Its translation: CASSFGTSVRHNEQFF.